The 14 T cell receptor beta chains listed next were all sequenced from one sample in a study of T cell clonality in common variable immunodeficiency. No antigen is known for these receptors. Study-level points and caveats: Common variable immunodeficiency TCR beta sequences reportedly had fewer deletions and N-nucleotide insertions.

Sequencing used immunoSEQ multiplex PCR; TCRdb keeps in-frame clones, though not all of them. The repertoire shows 25,000 to 30,000 clones, none seen only once; the top ten take less than 3.5%. The sequenced sample was peripheral blood mononuclear cells. These receptor sequences come from a human donor with common variable immunodeficiency.

This clone has just a few counts. The CDR3 loop reads CASQTGPNQPQHF. Incomplete CDR3 DNA: TGTGCCAGTCAGACAGGTCCCAATCAGCCC. The chain has TRBV19 and TRBJ1-5; a possible D gene is TRBD1 (6 bases). Sequencing ends 3 residues short of the CDR3 end; the germline J gene provides the rest. Germline V gene lookup returns CDR1 LNHDA and CDR2 SQIVND (reference sequence). The CDR3 is made up of 13 amino acids. V gave up 8 bases and J gave up 3 bases, with 11 bases separating them. Variable domain in full (rest from reference TRBV19 and TRBJ1-5): DGGITQSPKYLFRKEGQNVTLSCEQNLNHDAMYWYRQDPGQGLRLIYYSQIVNDFQKGDIAEGYSVSREKKESFPLTVTSAQKNPTAFYLCASQTGPNQPQHFGDGTRLSIL.

This clone has a handful of counts. The read comes to an end 3 residues before the CDR3 does, leaving the germline J gene to fill in the end. The rearrangement joins TRBV2 to TRBJ2-7; D not certain. Germline lookup yields CDR1 SNHLY and CDR2 FYNNEI. This CDR3 spans 11 amino acids. Between the trimmed V and J ends, which lost 7 bases and 3 bases, there was a span of 7 bases. The CDR3 reads CASTLDYEQYF. The part of the CDR3 DNA that was read is TGTGCCAGCACCCTAGACTACGAG.

At least ten counts were recorded for this clone. From the germline J gene comes the end of the CDR3, since the read stops 3 residues before it. The chain joins TRBV20-1 to TRBJ1-1; possible D gene TRBD1, 5 bases. The CDR3 consists of 14 residues. Germline V lookup: CDR1 DFQATT, CDR2 SNEGSKA (reference sequence). The germline V and J ends were trimmed by 2 bases and 1 base, with 11 bases remaining between them. The CDR3 sequence is CSARREGANTEAFF. The sequenced part of the CDR3 DNA is TGCAGTGCTAGACGGGAAGGGGCGAACACTGAA.

At least ten counts were recorded for this clone. Read sequence stops 3 residues before the CDR3 end, and the germline J gene provides the missing end. This chain uses TRBV20-1 with TRBJ2-7, with 10 positions matching TRBD2. This CDR3 region has 15 residues. The germline V gene encodes CDR1 DFQATT and CDR2 SNEGSKA (reference sequence). V trimming: 2 bases; J trimming: 5 bases; junction bases outside the gene matches: 9. The CDR3 sequence is CSARSALAGDDEQYF. The CDR3 DNA, read in part, is TGCAGTGCTAGATCCGCCCTAGCGGGAGATGACGAG.

This clone was recorded at least ten times. This chain's CDR3 is CASSYSPRQPQHF. The CDR3 DNA, read in part, is TGTGCCAGCAGTTACTCCCCGCGTCAGCCC. The J gene is TRBJ1-5, the V gene TRBV6-2 or TRBV6-3; D is undetermined. Read sequence stops 3 residues before the CDR3 end, and the germline J gene provides the missing end. V was cut by 0 bases and J by 6 bases, with 6 bases left in between. Per the germline V gene, CDR1 is MNHEY and CDR2 is SVGEGT. CDR3 size: 13 residues.

Concerning this clone: The missing CDR3 end, 3 residues past where the read stops, is filled in from the germline J gene. This chain joins TRBV19 and TRBJ1-1; D is uncertain. This CDR3 contains 13 residues. Germline V CDR1 and CDR2: LNHDA, SQIVND (reference sequence). V lost 5 bases to trimming and J lost 1 base, with 8 bases between them. The CDR3 reads CASSWAENTEAFF. The CDR3 DNA, read in part, is TGTGCCAGTAGTTGGGCAGAGAACACTGAA. The full variable domain, in which reference TRBV19 and TRBJ1-1 provide the parts outside the CDR3, is DGGITQSPKYLFRKEGQNVTLSCEQNLNHDAMYWYRQDPGQGLRLIYYSQIVNDFQKGDIAEGYSVSREKKESFPLTVTSAQKNPTAFYLCASSWAENTEAFFGQGTRLTVV.

This clone was seen many times. The read ends 3 residues early relative to the CDR3; the germline J gene fills the gap. The chain has TRBV19 and TRBJ1-5; 11 positions match TRBD1. With 4 bases clipped from V and 6 bases from J, the junction kept 8 bases outside the gene matches. CDR1 and CDR2 (germline): LNHDA, SQIVND (reference sequence). This CDR3 contains 16 residues. The CDR3 protein is CASSRSGTGGSQPQHF. CDR3 bases read: TGTGCCAGTAGTAGATCCGGGACAGGGGGAAGTCAGCCC.

A word on this clone: Read sequence stops 3 residues before the CDR3 end, and the germline J gene provides the missing end. This rearrangement joins TRBV11-2 to TRBJ2-5; D is possibly TRBD2 (6 bases). The CDR3 consists of 13 residues. Germline V gives CDR1 SGHAT, CDR2 FQNNGV. The germline V and J ends were trimmed by 6 bases and 5 bases, with 13 bases remaining between them. The CDR3 sequence is CASSPDRGETQYF. The part of the CDR3 DNA that was read is TGTGCCAGCAGTCCCGACCGGGGGGAGACC.

Only a few counts were recorded for this clone. The read is 3 residues too short to cover the CDR3 end, so that end is filled in from the germline J gene. Other DNA variants within this sample encode the same CDR3. The chain couples TRBV11-2 to TRBJ2-2, with D unclear. The V and J ends lost 2 bases and 0 bases respectively, with 7 bases between them. The CDR3 length is 15 residues. Germline CDR1 and CDR2: SGHAT and FQNNGV. CDR3 DNA, as far as it was read: TGTGCCAGCAGCTTACACTCCTCGAACACCGGGGAG. Residues: CASSLHSSNTGE. The CDR3, in full, reads CASSLHSSNTGELFF.

This clone appeared many times. The CDR3 is cut off 3 residues early in the read; its end comes from the germline J gene. This chain links TRBV5-1 with TRBJ2-5; TRBD2 agrees at 12 bases. With V trimmed by 2 bases and J by 5 bases, 4 bases remained unmatched. CDR1 and CDR2 from the germline V gene are SGHRS and YFSETQ. The CDR3 length is 15 residues. CDR3 residues: CASSFGTSGLETQYF. Partial CDR3 DNA: TGCGCCAGCAGCTTCGGGACTAGCGGGCTGGAGACC.

As for this clone: Sequencing ends 3 residues short of the CDR3 end; the germline J gene provides the rest. V is TRBV20-1 and J is TRBJ1-2; the D gene is possibly TRBD1 (5 bases). CDR1 and CDR2 (germline): DFQATT, SNEGSKA (reference sequence). The CDR3 consists of 14 residues. V was cut by 3 bases and J by 2 bases, with 13 bases left in between. The DNA read from the CDR3 is TGCAGTGCTAGCGCCGGCAGGGCCAACTATGGC. It is translated as CSASAGRANYG. The complete CDR3 reads CSASAGRANYGYTF.

This clone came up many times. Read sequence stops 3 residues before the CDR3 end, and the germline J gene provides the missing end. The V call is TRBV28, the J call TRBJ1-5, with TRBD1 matching 12 bases. Germline values: CDR1 MDHEN, CDR2 SYDVKM. The trim removed 6 bases at V and 3 bases at J, leaving 3 bases unmatched. This CDR3 region has 15 residues. CDR3: CASSRDRGPNQPQHF. The covered CDR3 bases are TGTGCCAGCAGCCGGGACAGGGGGCCCAATCAGCCC.

This clone was observed at least ten times. From the germline J gene comes the end of the CDR3, since the read stops 3 residues before it. The J gene is TRBJ1-5, the V gene TRBV19, with D perhaps TRBD1 (5 bases). The CDR3 loop spans 14 amino acids. The V gene's germline CDR1 is LNHDA and CDR2 SQIVND (reference sequence). Trimming removed 4 bases from V and 1 base from J, with 8 bases in between. This chain's CDR3 is CASSSQGSNQPQHF. The part of the CDR3 DNA that was read is TGTGCCAGTAGTAGCCAGGGAAGCAATCAGCCC.

This clone was counted between two and nine times. The DNA ends 3 residues before the CDR3 does, and the rest of the CDR3 is filled in from the germline J gene. The V gene is TRBV5-1, the J gene TRBJ2-5; D gene unclear. The germline CDR1 and CDR2 sequences are SGHRS and YFSETQ. Trimming took off 1 base at V and 1 base at J, with 11 bases between the two ends. This CDR3 is built from 15 residues. CDR3 residues: CASSLQQVSQETQYF. The covered CDR3 bases are TGCGCCAGCAGCTTGCAGCAGGTCTCCCAAGAGACC.